A selection of T cell receptor beta chains follows, all from one sample in a study of cytomegalovirus exposure and HLA in healthy donors. Assay: immunoSEQ multiplex PCR; the TCRdb copy retains only in-frame clones and omits some. The profile shows under 100,000 clones, 62% of them singletons. Sequenced input: PBMCs. All receptors come from a woman in her 30s in good health and CMV-seropositive. Both conserved end residues are part of each CDR3. D genes are given only for firm matches. Size tells how often a clone was seen (once, few, many) or the class of an expanded clone, and some rows leave it out.

CDR3,DNA,J,V,D,size
CASSGTGINEKLFF,TGTGCCAGCAGCGGGACAGGGATTAATGAAAAACTGTTTTTT,TRBJ1-4,TRBV2,TRBD1,NA
CASSISGQFSGNTIYF,TGTGCCAGTAGTATATCCGGACAATTCTCTGGAAACACCATATATTTT,TRBJ1-3,TRBV19,NA,NA
CASSLSFPTNYEQYF,TGCGCCAGCAGCTTGAGTTTCCCCACAAACTACGAGCAGTACTTC,TRBJ2-7,TRBV5-1,NA,few
CSVLGQGTVEQFF,TGCAGCGTTCTAGGACAGGGGACCGTTGAGCAGTTCTTC,TRBJ2-1,TRBV29-1,TRBD1,few
CASSPRGQGNTEAFF,TGTGCCAGCAGTCCCAGGGGACAGGGGAACACTGAAGCTTTCTTT,TRBJ1-1,TRBV28,TRBD1,NA
CASSLWSSTDTQYF,TGCGCCAGCAGCTTGTGGAGTAGCACAGATACGCAGTATTTT,TRBJ2-3,TRBV5-1,NA,NA
CASSHPRQGAGEQYF,TGTGCCAGCAGTCACCCCCGACAGGGGGCGGGGGAGCAGTACTTC,TRBJ2-7,TRBV6-5,TRBD1,NA
CASGLVSSPNYEQYF,TGTGCTAGTGGTTTGGTATCTAGCCCTAACTACGAGCAGTACTTC,TRBJ2-7,TRBV12-5,NA,NA
CASNDRGNSYEQYF,TGTGCCAGTAACGACAGGGGGAACTCCTACGAGCAGTACTTC,TRBJ2-7,TRBV19,TRBD1,NA
CASSALGVEQFF,TGCGCCAGCAGCGCTCTAGGAGTTGAGCAGTTCTTC,TRBJ2-1,TRBV5-1,NA,NA
CASSQVWGTNYGYTF,TGTGCCAGCAGCCAAGTCTGGGGCACTAACTATGGCTACACCTTC,TRBJ1-2,TRBV4-2,NA,few
CASSPRDRGGETQYF,TGTGCCAGCAGCCCGAGGGACAGGGGAGGCGAGACCCAGTACTTC,TRBJ2-5,TRBV7-9,TRBD1,NA
CASSLQGYGYTF,TGTGCCAGCAGTCTCCAGGGGTACGGCTACACCTTC,TRBJ1-2,TRBV28,NA,NA
CASSMGQGSNQPQHF,TGTGCCAGTAGTATGGGACAGGGTAGCAATCAGCCCCAGCATTTT,TRBJ1-5,TRBV19,TRBD1,few
CASSSGGPVETQYF,TGCGCCAGCAGCTCCGGGGGGCCGGTGGAGACCCAGTACTTC,TRBJ2-5,TRBV5-1,NA,NA
CASAGNPPATIYF,TGTGCCAGCGCAGGGAACCCCCCCGCGACCATATATTTT,TRBJ1-3,TRBV2,NA,few
CASSTGTGTNTIYF,TGTGCCAGCAGCACCGGGACAGGGACAAACACCATATATTTT,TRBJ1-3,TRBV5-6,TRBD1,once
CASSFRDSHTEAFF,TGTGCCAGCAGCTTCCGGGACAGCCACACTGAAGCTTTCTTT,TRBJ1-1,TRBV7-9,TRBD1,NA
CAWSVQGNQPQHF,TGTGCCTGGAGTGTACAGGGAAATCAGCCCCAGCATTTT,TRBJ1-5,TRBV30,NA,few
CAISDGTPTYEQYF,TGTGCCATCAGTGACGGGACACCTACCTACGAGCAGTACTTC,TRBJ2-7,TRBV10-3,NA,few
CASSFGQGAGYEQYF,TGTGCCAGCAGCTTTGGGCAGGGGGCCGGCTACGAGCAGTACTTC,TRBJ2-7,TRBV11-2,TRBD1,NA
CATSHGTGQETQYF,TGTGCCACCAGCCACGGGACTGGGCAAGAGACCCAGTACTTC,TRBJ2-5,TRBV15,NA,NA
CASSRGLYEQYF,TGTGCCAGCAGCAGGGGTCTCTACGAGCAGTACTTC,TRBJ2-7,TRBV6-1,NA,NA
CARVGGRGDEQFF,TGTGCCCGGGTCGGGGGGCGGGGGGATGAGCAGTTCTTC,TRBJ2-1,TRBV2,TRBD2,once
CARRGRPQSSGNTIYF,TGTGCCAGAAGAGGCAGGCCTCAGAGCTCTGGAAACACCATATATTTT,TRBJ1-3,TRBV5-3,NA,NA
CAITTGFEQYF,TGTGCCATTACGACGGGTTTCGAGCAGTACTTC,TRBJ2-7,TRBV11-3,NA,few
CASSFRGGVGNEQFF,TGTGCCAGCAGCTTTAGAGGAGGGGTCGGCAATGAGCAGTTCTTC,TRBJ2-1,TRBV5-6,NA,NA
CASSSQGGLPNYGYTF,TGTGCCAGCAGTTCACAGGGGGGACTCCCTAACTATGGCTACACCTTC,TRBJ1-2,TRBV27,TRBD1,few
CASSFRGGARETQYF,TGTGCCAGCAGTTTCCGGGGGGGGGCAAGGGAGACCCAGTACTTC,TRBJ2-5,TRBV6-5,TRBD2,NA
CASSLETGTGISYNEQFF,TGTGCCAGCAGCTTAGAGACCGGGACAGGGATTTCTTACAATGAGCAGTTCTTC,TRBJ2-1,TRBV11-3,TRBD1,NA
CASSFTRFYNEQFF,TGTGCCAGCAGCTTTACTCGGTTCTACAATGAGCAGTTCTTC,TRBJ2-1,TRBV27,NA,NA
CASRLRDYNTGELFF,TGTGCCAGCAGACTACGGGACTATAACACCGGGGAGCTGTTTTTT,TRBJ2-2,TRBV6-5,TRBD2,NA